This T cell receptor (beta chain) was sequenced during a study of blood T cell repertoires in COVID-19. Each participant's cohort was designated according to participant-reported clinical history. People in the exposed group encountered a COVID-19 case within 2 weeks before entering the study. The assay was immunoSEQ multiplex PCR, and TCRdb's table has in-frame clones only and misses some. Altogether roughly 150,000 clones are present, approximately 80% being singletons, with the ten largest covering roughly 5.6%. The CDR3 contains 15 residues. Deletions cut 3 bases from V and 6 bases from J, with 12 bases between. The germline gives CDR1 LGHNA, CDR2 YSLEER.

Sequenced: PBMCs or T cells enriched from blood (not recorded which). The clonotype was recovered from a man between 70 and 80 years old who had been exposed to COVID-19. This chain uses TRBV4-3 with TRBJ1-6; D is perhaps TRBD1 (5 bases). The CDR3 spells CASSQGSGINSPLHF. As DNA, the CDR3 is TGCGCCAGCAGCCAGGGATCAGGGATTAATTCACCCCTCCACTTT.